This T cell receptor beta chain came from a study of cytomegalovirus exposure and HLA in healthy donors. Study details: Some 200 million T cells yielded some 120 million unique TCR beta sequences in earlier analysis.

Germline V gives CDR1 SGHRS, CDR2 YFSETQ. Trimming cost V 4 bases and J 2 bases, with 17 bases left between them. This CDR3 spans 16 amino acids. A multiplex PCR was run with 60 Vbeta primers and 13 Jbeta primers. Profiling relied on immunoSEQ multiplex PCR, and the TCRdb table lists in-frame clones only, not all of them. The sample lists more than 65,000 clones, around four fifths seen once, with 6% to 8% in the top ten. Notes on this clone: Antigen unknown.

Findings and caveats of the study: Rare TCR sequences dominated, though some public TCRs recurred in many donors. Apart from CMV serostatus, no immune exposure information was available. Researchers counted around 160 TCR beta chains as cytomegalovirus-associated.

This chain uses TRBV5-1 with TRBJ2-3; D may be TRBD2 (5 bases). The sequence was collected from a woman aged 45 to 65 in good health and CMV-seropositive. Sequenced sample: PBMCs. Here the CDR3 reads CASSRVLAQVTDTQYF. The CDR3, as DNA: TGCGCCAGCAGCCGAGTCCTAGCTCAGGTCACAGATACGCAGTATTTT.